The subject of this entry is one T cell receptor beta chain. Its antigen is unknown. The source of the sample is a study of cytomegalovirus exposure and HLA in healthy donors. Across the study: Earlier results showed almost 120 million unique TCR beta sequences derived from approximately 180 million T cells.

Study-wide results and limits: TCR beta sequences numbering 15,000 to 20,000 were associated with HLA alleles at 0.05 false discovery rate in a later analysis.

In the PCR, 60 Vbeta and 13 Jbeta primers were used. The protocol was immunoSEQ multiplex PCR, while the TCRdb copy is restricted to in-frame clones and leaves out a portion. The top ten clones hold 1.5% to 2% of a sample with about 190,000 clones, around 81% of them seen once. The V gene lost 3 bases and the J gene lost 6 bases, with 18 bases spanning the gap. CDR1 is SGHNT and CDR2 is YYREEE in the germline V gene (reference sequence). This CDR3 has 15 residues. The specimen was PBMCs. The genes are TRBV5-4 and TRBJ1-2; no definite D call. The clonotype originates from a man between 18 and 29 years old in good health and CMV-seronegative. The CDR3 here is CASSWGRGTYDGYTF. Written as DNA, the CDR3 is TGTGCCAGCAGCTGGGGTCGGGGTACGTATGATGGCTACACCTTC.